Listed here are 2 T cell receptor beta chains from one sample, sequenced in a study of long-term antiretroviral therapy in people with HIV. immunoSEQ v3.0 was run at survey level. Generated by immunoSEQ multiplex PCR, the TCRdb table keeps only in-frame clones and is missing some. In the table there are roughly 30,000 clones, about 95% of which are singletons. This specimen consisted of unsorted PBMCs, obtained more than 6 years after starting antiretroviral therapy. The origin of the receptors is a man under 40 with HIV.

This chain uses TRBV5-4 with TRBJ2-7; unclear D gene. The germline V gene has CDR1 SGHNT and CDR2 YYREEE (reference sequence). CDR3 length: 11 residues. Trimming pared 0 bases from V and 4 bases from J, leaving 2 bases between. The CDR3: CASSLGYEQYF. Written as DNA, the CDR3 is TGTGCCAGCAGCTTGGGTTACGAGCAGTACTTC.

The V and J genes are TRBV29-1 and TRBJ2-7; D uncertain. The V end was cut by 4 bases, the J end by 4 bases, with 8 bases between. Germline V CDR1 and CDR2: SQVTM, ANQGSEA. The CDR3 contains 11 residues. CDR3 sequence reads: CSVVGAYEQYF. The CDR3 nucleotides are TGCAGCGTTGTAGGTGCGTACGAGCAGTACTTC.